Shown below are 2 T cell receptor beta chains from a single sample sequenced in a study of graft-versus-host responses after intestinal transplantation (dated by TCRdb to the early 2020s). The time point label here, explained by the study, means: cells obtained before transplantation from donor or recipient. The antigens of these receptors remain unknown. The receptor library was made with the immunoSEQ multiplex PCR assay. The source is immuneACCESS, and TCRdb retained only in-frame sequences with V and J called. Part of the clones is not carried over; for the studies checked, unresolved V genes explain less than half of this, and the remainder is unexplained. For this sample the table gives tens of thousands of clones, of which around 90% were detected only once. 2% to 2.5% of the sample goes to the ten largest clones. The material sequenced was unstimulated CD4+ T cells sorted from spleen or lymph node cells, taken before transplant. These receptors all come from a human donor who was the organ donor for an intestinal transplant.

The chain combines TRBV6-6 with TRBJ2-3; 7 bases map to TRBD1. V was clipped by 2 bases and J by 5 bases; unmatched bases: 7. Germline lookup yields CDR1 MNHNY and CDR2 SVGAGI (reference sequence). CDR3 length: 15 amino acids. This chain's CDR3 is CASSYRTGGLDTQYF. In DNA, the CDR3 is TGTGCCAGCAGTTACAGGACAGGAGGATTAGATACGCAGTATTTT.

The genes are TRBV6-1 and TRBJ2-5; D is uncertain. The CDR3 runs 13 residues. The germline V gene has CDR1 MNHNS and CDR2 SASEGT. Trimming removed 6 bases at V and 1 base at J, with 9 bases between. The CDR3 loop reads CASSRLAQETQYF. CDR3 nucleotides: TGTGCCAGCAGCAGATTAGCCCAAGAGACCCAGTACTTC.